What follows are 17 T cell receptor beta chains derived from one specimen sequenced in a study of blood T cell repertoires in COVID-19. TCRdb keeps only in-frame clones here, not all; method: immunoSEQ multiplex PCR. Of under 200,000 clones in the sample, approximately 86% were seen once. Specimen: peripheral blood. The receptors were gathered from a man aged 70 or older with acute or convalescent COVID-19.

V gene TRBV5-1 combines with J gene TRBJ1-6; D remains ambiguous. The V end was cut by 4 bases, the J end by 12 bases, with 14 bases between. The V gene's germline CDR1 is SGHRS and CDR2 YFSETQ. This CDR3 region has 13 residues. CDR3 DNA: TGCGCCAGCAGCGAGGGTGAAGAGGGACCCCTCCACTTT. This encodes CASSEGEEGPLHF.

The chain combines TRBV6-1 with TRBJ1-4; 9 bases line up with TRBD1. The J segment lost 7 bases and the V segment lost 3 bases, leaving 6 bases of the junction unmatched. The CDR3 extends over 15 amino acids. Germline-derived CDR1 and CDR2 are MNHNS and SASEGT. The CDR3 loop reads CASSDLGTGIEKLFF. DNA for the CDR3: TGTGCCAGCAGTGACCTCGGGACAGGGATTGAAAAACTGTTTTTT.

The V call is TRBV7-2, the J call TRBJ2-7, with 10 bases identical to TRBD1. CDR1 is SGHTA, CDR2 FQGNSA, per germline. This CDR3 has 14 residues. Trimming took 8 bases from V and 3 from J; bases not matched to a gene: 7. The CDR3 DNA reads TGTGCCAGCGGAAGGGACAGGGGACTCTACGAGCAGTACTTC. Its protein is CASGRDRGLYEQYF.

The genes are TRBV5-5 and TRBJ2-3; D perhaps matches TRBD2 (6 bases). The germline V and J ends were trimmed by 1 base and 0 bases, with 12 bases remaining between them. The germline gives CDR1 SGHKS, CDR2 YYEKEE (reference sequence). The CDR3 contains 16 residues. Here the CDR3 reads CASSLSLAQSTDTQYF. The CDR3 region has the DNA TGTGCCAGCAGCTTGTCCCTAGCGCAAAGCACAGATACGCAGTATTTT.

V gene TRBV5-6 combines with J gene TRBJ2-7, with D possibly matching TRBD2 (7 bases). CDR1 is SGHDT, CDR2 YYEEEE, per germline. The CDR3 has 15 amino acids. V lost 0 bases to trimming and J lost 5 bases, with 15 bases between them. Here the CDR3 DNA reads TGTGCCAGCAGCTTGGCATCGGGGGGCGGACACGAGCAGTACTTC. Translation gives CASSLASGGGHEQYF.

V usage is TRBV6-4 and J usage is TRBJ1-1; 9 nucleotides match TRBD1. Germline loops: CDR1 MRHNA, CDR2 SNTAGT. With 2 bases clipped from V and 7 bases from J, the junction kept 8 bases outside the gene matches. The CDR3 has 15 amino acids. CDR3 in amino acids: CASSDPGTGIYEAFF. The CDR3 DNA follows: TGTGCCAGCAGTGACCCAGGGACAGGGATCTATGAAGCTTTCTTT.

The CDR3 spells CASSARAGTEAFF. CDR3 bases: TGTGCCAGCAGTGCGAGGGCTGGCACTGAAGCTTTCTTT. This chain uses TRBV25-1 with TRBJ1-1; no firm D call. The CDR3 extends over 13 amino acids. Per germline, CDR1 MGHDK and CDR2 SYGVNS. The V end was cut by 4 bases, the J end by 4 bases, with 10 bases between.

The gene calls are TRBV4-3 and TRBJ1-4, with TRBD1 matching over 7 bases. Trimming at V came to 4 bases and at J to 10 bases, leaving 9 bases not matched to a gene. CDR1 and CDR2 from the germline V gene are LGHNA and YSLEER. CDR3 size: 14 residues. The CDR3 DNA follows: TGCGCCAGCAGCCTGACAGGGAGGAGCGGAAAACTGTTTTTT. Translation: CASSLTGRSGKLFF.

The chain recombines TRBV11-2 with TRBJ2-1; D uncertain. This CDR3 spans 13 amino acids. Trimming stripped 0 bases from V and 12 bases from J, with 12 bases between. Germline V lookup: CDR1 SGHAT, CDR2 FQNNGV. The CDR3 region is CASSLDSPLGQFF. In nucleotides, the CDR3 is TGTGCCAGCAGCTTAGATAGCCCTTTGGGGCAGTTCTTC.

V gene TRBV29-1 combines with J gene TRBJ1-1; 9 nucleotides agree with TRBD1. The CDR3 totals 14 residues. V was clipped by 6 bases and J by 7 bases; unmatched bases: 12. CDR1 is SQVTM and CDR2 is ANQGSEA in the germline V gene. In nucleotides, the CDR3 is TGCAGCGTCCCCGGGACAGGGCCGATCGGTGAAGCTTTCTTT. Encoded protein: CSVPGTGPIGEAFF.

This clone has just one count. The chain combines TRBV7-8 with TRBJ1-6; TRBD1 aligns across 7 bases. There are 15 residues in the CDR3. J was trimmed by 3 bases and V by 4 bases; bases with no gene match: 3. The germline gives CDR1 SGHVS, CDR2 FQNEAQ. The CDR3 DNA follows: TGTGCCAGCAGCTATGGGACAGACTATAATTCACCCCTCCACTTT. Its translation: CASSYGTDYNSPLHF.

The rearrangement uses TRBV28 and TRBJ2-7; 9 bases agree with TRBD1. Germline assignment: CDR1 MDHEN and CDR2 SYDVKM. The CDR3 contains 16 residues. Trimming took 4 bases from V and 4 from J; bases not matched to a gene: 11. The CDR3 DNA is TGTGCCAGCAGTTCGTCCGCCGGGACAGGGATTTACGAGCAGTACTTC. Protein sequence: CASSSSAGTGIYEQYF.

The chain links TRBV4-1 to TRBJ1-1; D unresolved. This CDR3 has 15 residues. CDR1 and CDR2 (germline): MGHRA, YSYEKL. Trimming shortened V by 0 bases and J by 4 bases, and 12 bases separated the two germline ends. The CDR3 reads CASSQDPETRTEAFF. CDR3 bases: TGCGCCAGCAGCCAAGATCCAGAAACCCGCACTGAAGCTTTCTTT.

This clone has just one count. The chain is built from TRBV9 and TRBJ1-6; 8 bases are shared with TRBD1. The CDR3 sequence is 14 residues long. V lost 3 bases, J lost 8 bases, and 4 bases stayed unmatched. CDR1 and CDR2 (germline): SGDLS, YYNGEE. CDR3 residues: CASSARTGHSPLHF. For the CDR3, the DNA is TGTGCCAGCAGCGCTAGGACAGGGCATTCACCCCTCCACTTT.

In this sample, this clone turned up once. The chain couples TRBV5-1 to TRBJ2-3; TRBD1 agrees at 7 bases. CDR1 and CDR2 from the germline V gene are SGHRS and YFSETQ. This CDR3 comprises 15 residues. V shed 2 bases and J 4 bases; nucleotides not matched to a gene: 7. CDR3: CASSLLNRGADTQYF. The CDR3 DNA sequence: TGCGCCAGCAGCTTACTAAACAGGGGAGCAGATACGCAGTATTTT.

The J gene is TRBJ1-1, the V gene TRBV24-1; 12 bases match TRBD1. With 5 bases clipped from V and 7 bases from J, the junction kept 10 bases outside the gene matches. The germline V gene encodes CDR1 KGHDR and CDR2 SFDVKD. This CDR3 has 16 amino acids. CDR3 DNA: TGTGCCACCAGTGGCGCCCCGGGACAGGGGGCTTTTGAAGCTTTCTTT. This encodes CATSGAPGQGAFEAFF.

V usage is TRBV19 and J usage is TRBJ1-4, with 10 bases that match TRBD1. Losses at the gene ends were 1 base for V and 6 bases for J; bases not matched to a gene: 2. Germline V CDR1 and CDR2: LNHDA, SQIVND (reference sequence). This CDR3 spans 15 amino acids. Here the CDR3 reads CASSIVGTGDEKLFF. The CDR3, as DNA: TGTGCCAGTAGTATAGTCGGGACAGGGGATGAAAAACTGTTTTTT.